A selection of T cell receptor beta chains follows, all from one sample in a study of brain T cells in children with intractable seizures. Profiled with immunoSEQ multiplex PCR; TCRdb holds only in-frame clones, not every one. Of about 320,000 clones in the sample, roughly 93% are singletons; the top ten hold approximately 5%. Sequenced material: peripheral blood, taken more than 4 months after surgery. The receptors shown here come from a boy in the first two years of life with tuberous sclerosis and intractable seizures. CDR3s include the opening cysteine and the closing phenylalanine or tryptophan. D genes are given only for firm matches. A clone size is listed for some rows: how often the clone was seen (once, few, many), or a class if it is expanded.

>TRBJ2-2|NA|TRBV10-3|NA
CAISESGFTGELFF
TGTGCCATCAGTGAGAGCGGGTTCACCGGGGAGCTGTTTTTT
>TRBJ1-1|NA|TRBV9|TRBD1
CASSLGGRGTEAFF
TGTGCCAGCAGCCTAGGGGGCAGGGGCACTGAAGCTTTCTTT
>TRBJ1-2|NA|TRBV7-2|NA
CASSLPGNYGYTF
TGTGCCAGCAGCTTACCAGGGAACTATGGCTACACCTTC
>TRBJ1-2|NA|TRBV24-1|TRBD1
CATSDWTGDTYGYTF
TGTGCCACCAGTGATTGGACAGGGGACACCTATGGCTACACCTTC
>TRBJ2-1|NA|TRBV5-1|NA
CASSFGGPHEQFF
TGCGCCAGCAGCTTCGGAGGTCCCCATGAGCAGTTCTTC
>TRBJ1-2|NA|TRBV7-3|NA
CASSLVGGPLFGYTF
TGTGCCAGCAGCTTGGTTGGGGGCCCCTTATTTGGCTACACCTTC
>TRBJ2-7|NA|TRBV24-1|NA
CATSSGPGSYEQYF
TGTGCCACCAGTTCCGGACCGGGTTCCTACGAGCAGTACTTC
>TRBJ1-2|NA|TRBV4-2|NA
CASSQDPGPRGTGYTF
TGTGCCAGCAGCCAAGATCCGGGACCCAGGGGAACCGGCTACACCTTC
>TRBJ1-1|NA|TRBV2|NA
CASSAEVTEAFF
TGTGCCAGCAGTGCCGAGGTAACTGAAGCTTTCTTT
>TRBJ2-2|NA|TRBV7-8|NA
CASSPGSGALNTGELFF
TGTGCCAGCAGCCCGGGGTCGGGGGCCTTGAACACCGGGGAGCTGTTTTTT
>TRBJ1-1|NA|TRBV12-5|NA
CASGFPGVTEAFF
TGTGCTAGTGGTTTTCCAGGGGTAACTGAAGCTTTCTTT
>TRBJ2-5|once|TRBV29-1|NA
CSVDGLGETQYF
TGCAGCGTCGACGGATTGGGGGAGACCCAGTACTTC
>TRBJ2-3|NA|TRBV24-1|TRBD2
CATTSGSGTDTQYF
TGTGCCACCACCAGCGGGAGCGGGACAGATACGCAGTATTTT
>TRBJ2-5|NA|TRBV25-1|NA
CASRASGGETQYF
TGTGCCAGCAGAGCGTCCGGAGGGGAGACCCAGTACTTC
>TRBJ2-5|NA|TRBV7-9|TRBD2
CASSSRGGETQYF
TGTGCCAGCAGCTCAAGGGGAGGGGAGACCCAGTACTTC
>TRBJ2-3|NA|TRBV6-4|TRBD2
CASSKLAGGTDTQYF
TGTGCCAGCAGTAAGCTAGCGGGAGGCACAGATACGCAGTATTTT
>TRBJ2-7|once|TRBV3-1/TRBV3-2|TRBD2
CASSQVETSGPRRKAYEQYF
TGTGCCAGCAGCCAAGTAGAGACTAGCGGGCCGCGGAGAAAGGCCTACGAGCAGTACTTC
>TRBJ2-7|NA|TRBV7-9|TRBD1
CASSPETGRPYEQYF
TGTGCCAGCAGCCCCGAGACAGGGCGCCCCTACGAGCAGTACTTC
>TRBJ2-7|NA|TRBV27|NA
CASSLRGALYEQYF
TGTGCCAGCAGTTTAAGAGGGGCCCTCTACGAGCAGTACTTC
>TRBJ2-3|once|TRBV11-3|NA
CASSPDTSSTDTQYF
TGTGCCAGCAGCCCGGACACCTCTAGCACAGATACGCAGTATTTT
>TRBJ1-3|once|TRBV9|NA
CASSVGSGTGNTIYF
TGTGCCAGCAGCGTGGGATCCGGTACTGGAAACACCATATATTTT
>TRBJ1-1|NA|TRBV2|NA
CASSDRGHYTEAFF
TGTGCCAGCAGTGATAGGGGACACTACACTGAAGCTTTCTTT
>TRBJ1-1|NA|TRBV3-1/TRBV3-2|NA
CASSQARGTEAFF
TGTGCCAGCAGCCAAGCTCGGGGGACTGAAGCTTTCTTT
>TRBJ1-2|NA|TRBV5-1|NA
CASSLGTDDGYTF
TGCGCCAGCAGCTTGGGGACGGACGACGGCTACACCTTC
>TRBJ2-3|NA|TRBV7-9|NA
CASSLASTDTQYF
TGTGCCAGCAGCTTAGCTAGCACAGATACGCAGTATTTT
>TRBJ1-4|NA|TRBV7-8|NA
CASSWTVTNEKLFF
TGTGCCAGCAGCTGGACAGTAACTAATGAAAAACTGTTTTTT
>TRBJ1-1|NA|TRBV6-6|NA
CASNPGGGGEAFF
TGTGCCAGCAACCCCGGGGGGGGCGGTGAAGCTTTCTTT
>TRBJ2-7|NA|TRBV12-3/TRBV12-4|NA
CASSLVAFYEQYF
TGTGCCAGCAGTTTAGTCGCGTTCTACGAGCAGTACTTC
>TRBJ1-6|NA|TRBV30|NA
CAFLSGTQFSPLHF
TGTGCCTTTTTGTCCGGGACGCAATTTTCACCCCTCCACTTT
>TRBJ2-7|NA|TRBV4-2|TRBD2
CASSQLTSGAYEQYF
TGTGCCAGCAGCCAACTTACTAGCGGAGCCTACGAGCAGTACTTC
>TRBJ1-1|once|TRBV19|TRBD1
CASSMDRLNTEAFF
TGTGCCAGTAGTATGGACAGGCTGAACACTGAAGCTTTCTTT
>TRBJ1-1|NA|TRBV29-1|NA
CSVDTVNTEAFF
TGCAGCGTTGATACGGTGAACACTGAAGCTTTCTTT
>TRBJ1-1|NA|TRBV11-3|NA
CASSLGRWTEAFF
TGTGCCAGCAGCTTGGGAAGGTGGACTGAAGCTTTCTTT
>TRBJ2-7|NA|TRBV11-2|TRBD1
CASSPETGGYYEQYF
TGTGCCAGCAGCCCAGAGACAGGGGGGTACTACGAGCAGTACTTC
>TRBJ1-2|NA|TRBV2|NA
CASSESENLWETF
TGTGCCAGCAGTGAAAGCGAAAACCTTTGGGAAACCTTC
>TRBJ2-3|NA|TRBV13|TRBD2
CASRELAGASIPSTDTQYF
TGTGCCAGCCGAGAACTAGCGGGAGCATCCATTCCTAGCACAGATACGCAGTATTTT
>TRBJ2-2|NA|TRBV13|NA
CASSPTYRTNTGELFF
TGTGCCAGCAGCCCTACCTACAGGACGAACACCGGGGAGCTGTTTTTT
>TRBJ2-7|NA|TRBV6-5|NA
CASSRHYEQYF
TGTGCCAGCAGCCGACACTACGAGCAGTACTTC
>TRBJ2-5|few|TRBV5-1|NA
CASSFVIAETQYF
TGCGCCAGCAGCTTCGTCATAGCCGAGACCCAGTACTTC
>TRBJ2-7|once|TRBV11-2|TRBD1
CASSLDSGGSSYEQYF
TGTGCCAGCAGCTTAGATTCAGGGGGCAGCTCCTACGAGCAGTACTTC
>TRBJ2-7|NA|TRBV19|TRBD1
CASSLGPGTGEHF
TGTGCCAGTAGTCTAGGTCCCGGGACAGGGGAACACTTC
>TRBJ2-5|NA|TRBV7-2|NA
CASTPGGIKRETQYF
TGTGCCAGCACCCCAGGAGGGATAAAACGAGAGACCCAGTACTTC
>TRBJ1-2|NA|TRBV19|TRBD1
CASSIRGKQGDYGYTF
TGTGCCAGTAGTATCAGGGGGAAACAGGGGGACTATGGCTACACCTTC
>TRBJ2-2|NA|TRBV28|NA
CASSSMVGDTGELFF
TGTGCCAGCAGTTCGATGGTGGGGGACACCGGGGAGCTGTTTTTT
>TRBJ2-1|NA|TRBV27|NA
CASSLRSYNEQFF
TGTGCCAGCAGCCTCCGTTCCTACAATGAGCAGTTCTTC